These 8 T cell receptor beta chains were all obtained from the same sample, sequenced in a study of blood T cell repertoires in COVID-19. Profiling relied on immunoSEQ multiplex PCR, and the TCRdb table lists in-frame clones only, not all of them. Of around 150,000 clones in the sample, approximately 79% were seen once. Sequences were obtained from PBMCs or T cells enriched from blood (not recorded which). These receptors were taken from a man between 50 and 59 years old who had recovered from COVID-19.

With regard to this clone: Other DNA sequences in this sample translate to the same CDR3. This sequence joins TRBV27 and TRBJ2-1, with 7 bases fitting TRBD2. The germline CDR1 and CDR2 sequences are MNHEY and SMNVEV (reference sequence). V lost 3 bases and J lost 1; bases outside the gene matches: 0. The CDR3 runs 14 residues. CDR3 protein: CASSLGGSYNEQFF. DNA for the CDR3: TGTGCCAGCAGTTTGGGGGGGTCCTACAATGAGCAGTTCTTC.

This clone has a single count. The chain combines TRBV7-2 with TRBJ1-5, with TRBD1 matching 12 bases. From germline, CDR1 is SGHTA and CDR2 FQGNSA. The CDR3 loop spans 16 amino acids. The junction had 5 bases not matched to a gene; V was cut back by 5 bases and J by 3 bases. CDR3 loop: CASSPGQGANNQPQHF. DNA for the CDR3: TGTGCCAGCAGCCCGGGACAGGGGGCAAACAATCAGCCCCAGCATTTT.

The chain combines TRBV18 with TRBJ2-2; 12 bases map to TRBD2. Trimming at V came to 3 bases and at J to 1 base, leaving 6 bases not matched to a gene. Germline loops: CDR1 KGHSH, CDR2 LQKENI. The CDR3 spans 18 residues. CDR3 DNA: TGTGCCAGCTCACCGACGACTAGCGGGGGTCTGAACACCGGGGAGCTGTTTTTT. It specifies CASSPTTSGGLNTGELFF.

The CDR3 sequence: CASSLYGTGFGYTF. The CDR3 DNA reads as TGTGCCAGCAGCTTATACGGGACAGGGTTTGGCTACACCTTC. The chain recombines TRBV7-2 with TRBJ1-2; 9 nucleotides agree with TRBD1. The V gene's germline CDR1 is SGHTA and CDR2 FQGNSA. This CDR3 has 14 amino acids. V was clipped by 2 bases and J by 7 bases; unmatched bases: 5.

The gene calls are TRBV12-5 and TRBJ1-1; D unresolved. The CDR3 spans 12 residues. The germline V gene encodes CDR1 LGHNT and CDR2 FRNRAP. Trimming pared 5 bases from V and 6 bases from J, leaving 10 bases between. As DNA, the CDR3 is TGTGCTAGTGGTCCCGGGCGGGCTGAAGCTTTCTTT. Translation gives CASGPGRAEAFF.

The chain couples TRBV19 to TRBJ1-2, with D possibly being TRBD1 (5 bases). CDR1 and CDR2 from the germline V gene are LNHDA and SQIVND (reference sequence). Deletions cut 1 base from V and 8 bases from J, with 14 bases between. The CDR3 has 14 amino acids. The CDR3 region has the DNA TGTGCCAGTAGTATAGGAGGCCAGGGTCTAGGCTACACCTTC. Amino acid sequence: CASSIGGQGLGYTF. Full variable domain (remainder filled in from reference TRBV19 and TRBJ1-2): DGGITQSPKYLFRKEGQNVTLSCEQNLNHDAMYWYRQDPGQGLRLIYYSQIVNDFQKGDIAEGYSVSREKKESFPLTVTSAQKNPTAFYLCASSIGGQGLGYTFGSGTRLTVV.

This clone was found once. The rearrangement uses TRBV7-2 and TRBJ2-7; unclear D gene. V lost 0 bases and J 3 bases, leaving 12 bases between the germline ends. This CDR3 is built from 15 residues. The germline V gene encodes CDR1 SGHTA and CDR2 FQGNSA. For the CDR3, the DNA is TGTGCCAGCAGCTTAGCGCCAACAGCCTACTACGAGCAGTACTTC. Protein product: CASSLAPTAYYEQYF.

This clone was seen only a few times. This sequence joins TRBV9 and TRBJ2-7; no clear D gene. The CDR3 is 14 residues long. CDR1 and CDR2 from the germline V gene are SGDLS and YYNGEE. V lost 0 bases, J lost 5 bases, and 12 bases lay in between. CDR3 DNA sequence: TGTGCCAGCAGCGTAGGATCAACGCGTGACGAGCAGTACTTC. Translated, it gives CASSVGSTRDEQYF.